The source of this TCR beta chain is a study of TIL therapy for anti-PD-1-resistant metastatic lung cancer (dated by TCRdb to the early 2020s). As for the study more broadly: A median age of around 54 years (range roughly 38-85) and a median tumor PD-L1 proportion score of approximately 6.1% were recorded among enrolled patients. The cohort was composed predominantly of lung adenocarcinoma, with a few EGFR-mutant and two ALK-rearranged tumors included, and half of patients were identified as current or former smokers. A median non-synonymous tumor mutation burden of approximately 1.5 mutations per megabase was determined across the cohort by whole-exome sequencing. Tumor and peripheral blood T cell receptor beta sequencing was used to track clonotypes across tumor, expanded TIL product and serial blood samples.

Comments on this clone: This receptor's antigen is unknown. One base away there is no much larger clone; base qualities are not given.

Results and caveats for the whole study, not just this receptor: The study protocol defined all tumor marker inferences as exploratory. Clonal turnover during TIL culture was high, and many clones enriched in the product were not detected in the baseline tumor, suggesting clonal contraction instead of faithful expansion. Generalizability was limited because the cohort was highly selected, with more treatment-naive, never-smoker and oncogene-addicted patients included than is typical. Higher clonality and lower diversity were observed in expanded TIL cultures than in baseline intratumoral T cells (median clonality around 5.7% vs 31%, p < 0.0001).

CDR1 SGHKS and CDR2 YYEKEE were looked up in the germline V gene (reference sequence). From V the trimming removes 2 bases and from J it removes 1 base, while the gene matches leave 3 bases of the junction unaccounted for. The CDR3 spans 15 residues, from the cysteine through the phenylalanine. The DNA shown is the 45-base CDR3, in frame from base 1. This sample's time point label indicates: pre-treatment sample, taken before nivolumab and TIL therapy. Excised metastases, mostly pleural nodules or supraclavicular lymph nodes, were used as baseline tumor samples and were taken from the same resection from which TIL were grown. Before any PD-1/PD-L1 blockade was given, tumors were harvested, nivolumab was then administered, and patients who progressed went on to receive lymphodepletion, an infusion of expanded TIL, and IL-2. A phase I trial run at two centers enrolled adults with stage 4 NSCLC between 2017 and early 2020. The samples were obtained from a phase I trial that was single-arm and open-label and tested tumor-infiltrating lymphocyte therapy combined with nivolumab in advanced non-small cell lung cancer. For each resected tumor, portions were snap-frozen in liquid nitrogen and kept at -80 degrees C. Tumor regions of interest were selected on H&E sections using laser-capture macrodissection, ground into around 15 mg aliquots, and extracted using Qiagen Allprep kits.

Using bias-controlled multiplex PCR with the immunoSEQ v3 hsTCRB kit, the TCR beta CDR3 regions were amplified from genomic DNA. TCR libraries were sequenced on an Illumina NextSeq 500 to approximately 2 million read pairs for survey level or roughly 5-6.5 million for deep level. The source study handled its data this way. V, D and J genes were assigned, non-productive sequences were removed, and clonality was reported by immunoSEQ Analyzer software. Repertoires were compared by productive Simpson clonality and by the Morisita overlap index of productive TRB rearrangements between infused TIL and blood. What TCRdb holds here is the immuneACCESS table cut down to in-frame rearrangements. Part of the clones is not present; checked against another copy, under half of the missing clones reflect an unresolved V gene, and the others are unexplained. That table supplies the V and J calls and clone size; D and trimming were determined from the DNA. For this sample the table gives around 100,000 clones, of which less than 70% were detected only once. Jointly, the top ten make up roughly 11% of the sample.

The chain couples TRBV5-5 to TRBJ2-3, with 8 bases aligning to TRBD1. The sample here was tumor tissue, taken at baseline. The receptor was derived from a person aged 25 to 79 with non-small cell lung cancer. The CDR3 sequence is CASSFRTGRTDTQYF. Read as DNA, the sequence is TGTGCCAGCAGCTTCAGGACAGGGCGCACAGATACGCAGTATTTT.